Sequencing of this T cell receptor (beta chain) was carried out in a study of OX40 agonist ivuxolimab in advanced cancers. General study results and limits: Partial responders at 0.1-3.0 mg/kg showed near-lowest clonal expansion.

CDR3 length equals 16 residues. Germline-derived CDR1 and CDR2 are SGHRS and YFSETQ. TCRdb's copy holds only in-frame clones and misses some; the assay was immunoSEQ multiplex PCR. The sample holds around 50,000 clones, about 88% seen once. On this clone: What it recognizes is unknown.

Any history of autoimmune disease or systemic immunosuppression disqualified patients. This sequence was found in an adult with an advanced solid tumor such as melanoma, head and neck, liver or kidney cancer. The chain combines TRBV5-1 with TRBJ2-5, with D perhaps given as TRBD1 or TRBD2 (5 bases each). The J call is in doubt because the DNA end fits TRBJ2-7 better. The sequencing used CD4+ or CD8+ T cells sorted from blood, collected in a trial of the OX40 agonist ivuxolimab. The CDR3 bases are TGCGCCAGCCGTCGGACCGGGACCTCTTTCTCCTACGAGCAGTACTTC. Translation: CASRRTGTSFSYEQYF.